This TCR beta chain was documented in a study of blood T cell repertoires in COVID-19. About the research overall: Collection of acute and convalescent COVID-19 samples took place in the United States, Italy and Spain. PBMCs, B-cell-depleted T cells, or T cells provided the cDNA or gDNA that made up the material.

CDR3 length: 14 amino acids. The germline gives CDR1 MGHRA, CDR2 YSYEKL. V was pared by 0 bases and J by 4 bases, with 9 bases between. Authors' analysis steps: Estimation of nucleated cell counts was performed using reference gene primer amplification. Here immunoSEQ multiplex PCR was the method, and the copy in TCRdb shows in-frame clones only, minus some. That table is the source of V, J and clone size, and D and trimming were worked out from the DNA. The repertoire includes more than 45,000 clones, approximately 89% of them detected once, and roughly 15% sits in the top ten. The chain combines TRBV4-1 with TRBJ1-1; no clear D. The TCR was taken from a man in his fifties or sixties with active or convalescent COVID-19. Sequencing used peripheral blood. The chain's CDR3 is CASSQDFSSTEAFF. The CDR3 region has the DNA TGCGCCAGCAGCCAAGATTTTAGCAGCACTGAAGCTTTCTTT.